In this sample, the clone carrying this T cell receptor (beta chain) turned up a few times. What it binds is not known. The CDR3 spans 13 residues. Trimming removed 1 base from V and 3 bases from J, with 5 bases in between. Germline CDR1 SGDLS, CDR2 YYNGEE. The data derive from a study of CD4 T cells in relation to SARS-CoV-2 and coronaviruses. Study summary: The restricting HLA molecule for shared crossreactive spike epitopes was mapped.

Before the COVID-19 pandemic, during about 2010-2018, CD4+ T cells were taken from unexposed donors. After approximately 10 days of culture, CD4+ T cells were isolated. TCRdb's copy holds only in-frame clones and misses some; the assay was immunoSEQ multiplex PCR. The sample lists 25,000 to 30,000 clones, 74% occurring once. Sequencing was carried out using CD4+ T cells from PBMCs, cultured in vitro. The sequence was collected from a human donor in good health. The rearrangement uses TRBV9 and TRBJ1-3; unclear D gene. The CDR3 DNA reads as TGTGCCAGCAGCGTACTAGGTGGAAACACCATATATTTT. It yields the protein CASSVLGGNTIYF. Drawing the rest from reference TRBV9 and TRBJ1-3, the complete variable domain is DSGVTQTPKHLITATGQRVTLRCSPRSGDLSVYWYQQSLDQGLQFLIQYYNGEERAKGNILERFSAQQFPDLHSELNLSSLELGDSALYFCASSVLGGNTIYFGEGSWLTVV.